What follows are 22 T cell receptor beta chains derived from one specimen sequenced in a study of glioma-infiltrating T cells after dendritic cell vaccination (TCRdb year 2016). The time point label, as the study defines it: after dendritic cell vaccination, including at tumor progression/relapse. The method behind the library was the immunoSEQ multiplex PCR assay. TCRdb retrieved this table from immuneACCESS and kept in-frame rearrangements only. Not all clones are present; in checked studies, unresolved V genes account for under half, and no reason is known for the remainder. This sample holds tens of thousands of clones; about 79% were observed only once. More than 15% of the sample lies in the top ten. Sequenced here: blood, sampled after dendritic cell vaccination. Every receptor here comes from a human donor with glioblastoma.

This clone occurred a few times. The chain uses TRBV5-1 and TRBJ1-2; weak D call: TRBD1 (6 bases). This CDR3 region has 15 residues. V lost 1 base and J 8 bases, leaving 18 bases between the germline ends. Per germline, CDR1 SGHRS and CDR2 YFSETQ. The CDR3, as DNA: TGCGCCAGCAGCTTGTTAGGGGGAATTTCGTCAGGCTACACCTTC. Its protein product is CASSLLGGISSGYTF. The full variable domain, with the rest looked up from reference TRBV5-1 and TRBJ1-2, is KAGVTQTPRYLIKTRGQQVTLSCSPISGHRSVSWYQQTPGQGLQFLFEYFSETQRNKGNFPGRFSGRQFSNSRSEMNVSTLELGDSALYLCASSLLGGISSGYTFGSGTRLTVV.

The chain is built from TRBV4-2 and TRBJ2-5, with 8 bases aligning to TRBD1. The better agreement between TRBJ2-7 and the DNA end casts doubt on the J call. The germline CDR1 and CDR2 sequences are LGHNA and YNFKEQ. The CDR3 has 14 residues. CDR3 sequence: CASSLGQANYEQYF. In DNA form, the CDR3 reads TGTGCCAGCAGCCTGGGACAGGCAAACTACGAGCAGTACTTC.

The chain recombines TRBV10-1 with TRBJ1-1; weak D call: TRBD1 (6 bases). V was pared by 8 bases and J by 1 base, with 11 bases between. CDR3 size: 13 residues. The V gene's germline CDR1 is WNHNN and CDR2 SYGVQD (reference sequence). CDR3 nucleotides: TGCGCCAGCCGTACAGGGCCGAACACTGAAGCTTTCTTT. Translation gives CASRTGPNTEAFF.

The rearrangement uses TRBV11-2 and TRBJ1-1; D unclear. V was trimmed by 4 bases and J by 6 bases, leaving 12 bases between them. Germline CDR1 SGHAT, CDR2 FQNNGV. CDR3 length: 13 amino acids. The CDR3 DNA reads TGTGCCAGCAGCTCCCGGACGGGATCTGAAGCTTTCTTT. Translated, it gives CASSSRTGSEAFF.

This clone was seen only once. V is TRBV11-3 and J is TRBJ2-5; 7 nucleotides agree with TRBD1. The germline gives CDR1 SGHNT, CDR2 YENEEA. Trimming removed 4 bases from V and 4 bases from J; junction bases left unmatched: 9. The CDR3 loop spans 15 amino acids. CDR3 in DNA: TGTGCCAGCAGCTCAAGACAGGGTGGGCGAGAGACCCAGTACTTC. It yields the protein CASSSRQGGRETQYF.

V and J are TRBV6-1 and TRBJ1-2, with D possibly matching TRBD1 (6 bases). Germline lookup yields CDR1 MNHNS and CDR2 SASEGT. There are 15 residues in the CDR3. Trimming shortened V by 3 bases and J by 4 bases, and 15 bases separated the two germline ends. CDR3 protein: CASSDSLDSVYGYTF. CDR3 in DNA: TGTGCCAGCAGTGACTCGTTGGACAGCGTCTATGGCTACACCTTC.

The J gene is TRBJ1-2, the V gene TRBV29-1, with D hard to call. V lost 6 bases and J lost 4, with 12 bases in between. The V gene's germline CDR1 is SQVTM and CDR2 ANQGSEA. The CDR3 length is 12 residues. The CDR3 here is CSVAAEFYGYTF. CDR3 nucleotides: TGCAGCGTGGCGGCGGAGTTCTATGGCTACACCTTC.

The chain combines TRBV30 with TRBJ2-7; 7 bases are shared with TRBD2. This CDR3 comprises 19 residues. J was trimmed by 2 bases and V by 1 base; bases with no gene match: 20. Germline assignment: CDR1 GTSNPN and CDR2 SVGIG (reference sequence). This CDR3 reads CAWSAAGMRGFGRTYEQYF. For the CDR3, the DNA is TGTGCCTGGAGTGCGGCAGGGATGAGGGGATTCGGGAGGACCTACGAGCAGTACTTC.

V is TRBV18 and J is TRBJ1-6, with TRBD1 matching 12 bases. The CDR3 has 16 amino acids. V lost 5 bases and J lost 8; bases outside the gene matches: 7. Per germline, CDR1 KGHSH and CDR2 LQKENI. CDR3 amino acids: CASSAGTGGFDSPLHF. CDR3 nucleotide sequence: TGTGCCAGCTCAGCCGGGACAGGGGGCTTTGATTCACCCCTCCACTTT. Drawing the rest from reference TRBV18 and TRBJ1-6, the complete variable domain is NAGVMQNPRHLVRRRGQEARLRCSPMKGHSHVYWYRQLPEEGLKFMVYLQKENIIDESGMPKERFSAEFPKEGPSILRIQQVVRGDSAAYFCASSAGTGGFDSPLHFGNGTRLTVT.

The gene calls are TRBV5-1 and TRBJ1-4; TRBD1 agrees at 9 bases. The CDR3 is 15 amino acids. The J segment lost 7 bases and the V segment lost 4 bases, leaving 8 bases of the junction unmatched. Germline values: CDR1 SGHRS, CDR2 YFSETQ. The CDR3 DNA sequence: TGCGCCAGCAGCGAACAGGGGGCGCGAGGTGAAAAACTGTTTTTT. Translating gives CASSEQGARGEKLFF.

V usage is TRBV7-9 and J usage is TRBJ2-7; 7 bases are a match to TRBD2. The CDR3 sequence is 16 residues long. Germline CDR1 is SEHNR and CDR2 is FQNEAQ (reference sequence). After removal of 5 bases from V and 1 base from J, the junction contained 11 bases not matched to a gene. CDR3 region: CASSPALGEGSYEQYF. DNA of the CDR3: TGTGCCAGCAGCCCCGCCCTGGGGGAGGGATCCTACGAGCAGTACTTC. The variable domain in full, with the rest retrieved from reference TRBV7-9 and TRBJ2-7, is DTGVSQNPRHKITKRGQNVTFRCDPISEHNRLYWYRQTLGQGPEFLTYFQNEAQLEKSRLLSDRFSAERPKGSFSTLEIQRTEQGDSAMYLCASSPALGEGSYEQYFGPGTRLTVT.

The chain carries TRBV28 and TRBJ1-2, with a tentative D call TRBD1 (6 bases). V gave up 5 bases and J gave up 4 bases, with 17 bases separating them. Germline V gives CDR1 MDHEN, CDR2 SYDVKM. The CDR3 totals 15 residues. The CDR3 is CASSTATGLSYGYTF. The CDR3 nucleotides are TGTGCCAGCAGTACCGCGACAGGTCTTTCCTATGGCTACACCTTC.

The chain uses TRBV7-9 and TRBJ1-1, with D tentatively TRBD1 (5 bases). CDR3 length equals 14 residues. Germline loops: CDR1 SEHNR, CDR2 FQNEAQ (reference sequence). V was trimmed by 4 bases and J by 1 base, leaving 10 bases between them. The CDR3 region is CASSSSGWNTEAFF. CDR3 DNA sequence: TGTGCCAGCAGCTCCTCAGGGTGGAACACTGAAGCTTTCTTT. Together with reference TRBV7-9 and TRBJ1-1, the CDR3 gives the full variable domain: DTGVSQNPRHKITKRGQNVTFRCDPISEHNRLYWYRQTLGQGPEFLTYFQNEAQLEKSRLLSDRFSAERPKGSFSTLEIQRTEQGDSAMYLCASSSSGWNTEAFFGQGTRLTVV.

The rearrangement links TRBV4-2 to TRBJ2-1; 12 bases agree with TRBD2. This CDR3 contains 20 residues. V lost 2 bases and J lost 0; bases outside the gene matches: 11. Looked up from germline, CDR1 is LGHNA and CDR2 is YNFKEQ. The DNA for the CDR3 is TGTGCCAGCAGCCAACCACTAGCGGGGGGAAATCCCACCTCCTACAATGAGCAGTTCTTC. Residues: CASSQPLAGGNPTSYNEQFF.

This clone showed up just once. The chain joins TRBV5-6 to TRBJ2-7, with 8 bases that match TRBD1. This CDR3 is 14 amino acids long. Germline V gene lookup returns CDR1 SGHDT and CDR2 YYEEEE. J gave up 1 base and V 4 bases, and 4 bases lay outside the gene matches. CDR3: CASSPQGASYEQYF. DNA for the CDR3: TGTGCCAGCAGCCCGCAGGGGGCTTCCTACGAGCAGTACTTC.

The chain couples TRBV5-1 to TRBJ1-6; 7 bases map to TRBD1. Germline V gene sequence: CDR1 SGHRS, CDR2 YFSETQ. This CDR3 is 17 amino acids long. The ends lost 2 bases at V and 7 bases at J; junction bases unmatched: 12. The CDR3 coding sequence is TGCGCCAGCAGCTTAAATCCACCGGGACAGCGGAATTCACCCCTCCACTTT. This sequence encodes CASSLNPPGQRNSPLHF. Complete variable domain (other parts from reference TRBV5-1 and TRBJ1-6): KAGVTQTPRYLIKTRGQQVTLSCSPISGHRSVSWYQQTPGQGLQFLFEYFSETQRNKGNFPGRFSGRQFSNSRSEMNVSTLELGDSALYLCASSLNPPGQRNSPLHFGNGTRLTVT.

The rearrangement joins TRBV5-1 to TRBJ2-7; 11 nucleotides match TRBD1. Germline loops: CDR1 SGHRS, CDR2 YFSETQ. V dropped 5 bases and J dropped 2; count of bases not matched to a gene: 6. This CDR3 has 15 residues. CDR3 bases: TGCGCCAGCAGGCCCGGGACAGGGGGACCCTACGAGCAGTACTTC. Encoded protein: CASRPGTGGPYEQYF. The whole variable domain, filled in from reference TRBV5-1 and TRBJ2-7, reads KAGVTQTPRYLIKTRGQQVTLSCSPISGHRSVSWYQQTPGQGLQFLFEYFSETQRNKGNFPGRFSGRQFSNSRSEMNVSTLELGDSALYLCASRPGTGGPYEQYFGPGTRLTVT.

The rearrangement uses TRBV10-3 and TRBJ2-1, with 7 bases matching TRBD2. Germline trimming cut 2 bases from V and 8 bases from J; bases unmatched to any gene: 0. The germline CDR1 and CDR2 sequences are ENHRY and SYGVKD. This CDR3 is 12 amino acids long. CDR3 sequence (DNA): TGTGCCATCAGTGAGAGCGGGGATGAGCAGTTCTTC. This codes for CAISESGDEQFF.

This chain joins TRBV4-1 and TRBJ1-2; 9 positions agree with TRBD1. V trimming: 4 bases; J trimming: 3 bases; junction bases outside the gene matches: 9. The germline gives CDR1 MGHRA, CDR2 YSYEKL. The CDR3 is made up of 16 amino acids. The CDR3 coding sequence is TGCGCCAGCAGCCCGGGGGGGACAGGGACTTACTATGGCTACACCTTC. Residues: CASSPGGTGTYYGYTF.

This chain joins TRBV5-1 and TRBJ2-3, with D perhaps matching TRBD1 (6 bases). The germline CDR1 and CDR2 sequences are SGHRS and YFSETQ. V lost 0 bases and J 5 bases, leaving 16 bases between the germline ends. This CDR3 spans 16 amino acids. Here the CDR3 reads CASSLEWAGDGDTQYF. CDR3 in DNA: TGCGCCAGCAGCTTGGAGTGGGCAGGGGACGGAGATACGCAGTATTTT. The full variable domain, completed using reference TRBV5-1 and TRBJ2-3, is KAGVTQTPRYLIKTRGQQVTLSCSPISGHRSVSWYQQTPGQGLQFLFEYFSETQRNKGNFPGRFSGRQFSNSRSEMNVSTLELGDSALYLCASSLEWAGDGDTQYFGPGTRLTVL.

The V and J genes are TRBV29-1 and TRBJ2-3; 11 bases are a match to TRBD2. J gave up 13 bases and V 1 base, and 13 bases lay outside the gene matches. CDR3 length: 15 residues. Germline CDR1 and CDR2: SQVTM and ANQGSEA. The CDR3 here is CSVEGGASGGPREYF. The CDR3 DNA reads TGCAGCGTTGAAGGAGGGGCTAGCGGGGGGCCTCGCGAGTATTTT.

The chain has TRBV4-1 and TRBJ1-2, with 9 bases matching TRBD1. The CDR3 sequence is 15 residues long. CDR1 and CDR2 from the germline V gene are MGHRA and YSYEKL. Trimming cost V 2 bases and J 0 bases; bases outside gene matches: 1. The CDR3 DNA reads as TGCGCCAGCAGCCAATGGACAGGGGCTAACTATGGCTACACCTTC. The encoded protein is CASSQWTGANYGYTF.